Shown below are 27 T cell receptor beta chains from a single sample sequenced in a study of Ad26.COV2.S vaccination and SARS-CoV-2 variants (dated by TCRdb to the early 2020s). According to the study, the label for this sample's treatment or condition signals: some 20 received Ad26.COV2.S at low or high dose, single or two shots; 5 received placebo; per-sample allocation not given. For vaccine and placebo recipients, the sequenced repertoires came from samples collected on day 63 after the first injection. The protocol used for the library was the immunoSEQ multiplex PCR assay. This is the immuneACCESS table as TCRdb keeps it, with only in-frame sequences that have V and J called. A part of the clones is gone; compared with another copy, unresolved V genes explain less than half, and the rest is unexplained. In all, the sample holds around 250,000 clones, and roughly 89% of those were seen once. Clones ranked in the top ten supply less than 3.5% of the sample.

This specimen consisted of peripheral blood, obtained in a trial of Ad26.COV2.S vaccine versus placebo. The receptor source for this set is a person aged 18-60 years who received the Ad26.COV2.S COVID-19 vaccine or a placebo.

V usage is TRBV29-1 and J usage is TRBJ2-5; 11 positions match TRBD1. Trimming cost V 6 bases and J 4 bases; bases outside gene matches: 10. The CDR3 length is 15 residues. The germline V gene has CDR1 SQVTM and CDR2 ANQGSEA. CDR3 residues: CSVTLDRGRRETQYF. CDR3 sequence (DNA): TGCAGCGTGACCCTGGACAGGGGGCGCAGAGAGACCCAGTACTTC.

The chain combines TRBV7-3 with TRBJ2-6; D is uncertain. CDR1 SGHTA and CDR2 FQGTGA come from the germline V gene. The V gene lost 6 bases and the J gene lost 2 bases, with 8 bases spanning the gap. The CDR3 has 14 amino acids. The CDR3 protein is CASSSQTGANVLTF. The CDR3 region has the DNA TGTGCCAGCAGTTCTCAAACTGGGGCCAACGTCCTGACTTTC.

This clone has a handful of counts. The chain is built from TRBV25-1 and TRBJ2-7; TRBD2 matches 7 bases. The V gene's germline CDR1 is MGHDK and CDR2 SYGVNS. V dropped 1 base and J dropped 3; count of bases not matched to a gene: 12. The CDR3 contains 17 residues. The CDR3 here is CASSESSGGGAFYEQYF. CDR3 nucleotides: TGTGCCAGCAGTGAATCGTCGGGCGGGGGAGCATTCTACGAGCAGTACTTC.

This clone has a single count. CDR3 nucleotide sequence: TGTGCCAGCAGCCAAGTAGCCTCCAACACCGGGGAGCTGTTTTTT. Its translation is CASSQVASNTGELFF. The chain uses TRBV14 and TRBJ2-2, with D unclear. CDR1 is SGHDN and CDR2 is FVKESK in the germline V gene. V lost 1 base to trimming and J lost 2 bases, with 8 bases between them. There are 15 residues in the CDR3.

The chain links TRBV30 to TRBJ2-1; weak D call: TRBD1 (5 bases). The CDR3 is made up of 11 amino acids. Germline V lookup: CDR1 GTSNPN, CDR2 SVGIG (reference sequence). V was cut by 5 bases and J by 4 bases, with 6 bases left in between. In DNA, the CDR3 is TGTGCCTGGGGGGCATACAATGAGCAGTTCTTC. As protein: CAWGAYNEQFF.

The rearrangement links TRBV27 to TRBJ1-6; 11 positions agree with TRBD1. Germline loops: CDR1 MNHEY, CDR2 SMNVEV (reference sequence). The CDR3 is 15 residues long. V shed 4 bases, J shed 7 bases, and the junction held 3 bases outside the gene matches. The CDR3 DNA sequence: TGTGCCAGCAGTTCGGACAGGGGGCTGAATTCACCCCTCCACTTT. Translation: CASSSDRGLNSPLHF.

The chain carries TRBV5-1 and TRBJ1-2, with D possibly matching TRBD1 (5 bases). The CDR3 is 14 residues long. Germline CDR1 is SGHRS and CDR2 is YFSETQ. Trimming took 2 bases from V and 13 from J, leaving 21 bases between them. This CDR3 reads CASSLSGNFYSFTF. DNA of the CDR3: TGCGCCAGCAGCTTATCAGGGAATTTCTATTCTTTCACCTTC. Based on the CDR3 plus reference TRBV5-1 and TRBJ1-2, the full variable domain is KAGVTQTPRYLIKTRGQQVTLSCSPISGHRSVSWYQQTPGQGLQFLFEYFSETQRNKGNFPGRFSGRQFSNSRSEMNVSTLELGDSALYLCASSLSGNFYSFTFGSGTRLTVV.

The chain has TRBV27 and TRBJ2-5; 7 nucleotides agree with TRBD1. CDR1 is MNHEY, CDR2 SMNVEV, per germline (reference sequence). Trimming cost V 5 bases and J 3 bases; bases outside gene matches: 12. This CDR3 has 16 amino acids. CDR3 in amino acids: CASSTHPGQLKETQYF. The CDR3 DNA sequence: TGTGCCAGCAGTACCCACCCGGGACAGCTTAAAGAGACCCAGTACTTC.

This chain uses TRBV9 with TRBJ2-1; either TRBD1 or TRBD2 may fit D (5 bases each). Trimming cost V 4 bases and J 7 bases, with 18 bases left between them. Germline V gives CDR1 SGDLS, CDR2 YYNGEE. The CDR3 extends over 15 amino acids. Here the CDR3 DNA reads TGTGCCAGCAGCCCGCGGGTCTCGGGGCTGAATGAGCAGTTCTTC. It specifies CASSPRVSGLNEQFF.

The chain recombines TRBV15 with TRBJ2-7; TRBD1 matches at 8 bases. Per the germline V gene, CDR1 is LNHNV and CDR2 is YYDKDF (reference sequence). J lost 6 bases, V lost 5 bases, and 6 bases had no gene match. CDR3 length: 13 amino acids. The CDR3 bases are TGTGCCACCAGCCCTCGGACAGGGCTCGAGCAGTACGTC. This translates into CATSPRTGLEQYV.

J is TRBJ1-2 and V is TRBV10-3; unclear D gene. This CDR3 has 14 amino acids. Trimming removed 3 bases from V and 4 bases from J, with 12 bases in between. Per germline, CDR1 ENHRY and CDR2 SYGVKD. For the CDR3, the DNA is TGTGCCATCAGTGACTACGGCAAATCCTATGGCTACACCTTC. Translation: CAISDYGKSYGYTF.

The chain couples TRBV4-2 to TRBJ1-5; possible D gene TRBD1, 6 bases. V lost 0 bases and J 7 bases, leaving 7 bases between the germline ends. CDR3 length: 13 amino acids. Germline CDR1 is LGHNA and CDR2 is YNFKEQ. The CDR3 nucleotides are TGTGCCAGCAGCCAAGAAGGACAGCAGCCCCAGCATTTT. This gives the protein CASSQEGQQPQHF.

The chain recombines TRBV7-9 with TRBJ2-1, with D hard to call. CDR3 length: 13 residues. With 5 bases removed from V and 2 bases from J, the gap between germline ends came to 7 bases. The germline V gene has CDR1 SEHNR and CDR2 FQNEAQ (reference sequence). CDR3 DNA: TGTGCCAGCAGCCCCCTACCCTACAATGAGCAGTTCTTC. Its translation is CASSPLPYNEQFF.

With respect to this clone: Additional DNA sequences in this sample encode the identical CDR3. The chain couples TRBV4-3 to TRBJ1-6; D is uncertain. Germline V gene lookup returns CDR1 LGHNA and CDR2 YSLEER. Between the trimmed V and J ends, which lost 1 base and 7 bases, there was a span of 8 bases. This CDR3 is 14 amino acids long. Here the CDR3 DNA reads TGCGCCAGCAGCCAAGGCAACGTAAATTCACCCCTCCACTTT. Protein: CASSQGNVNSPLHF.

The V call is TRBV2, the J call TRBJ1-2, with D possibly TRBD1 on 5 matching bases. This CDR3 comprises 14 residues. Germline V lookup: CDR1 SNHLY, CDR2 FYNNEI. The V end was cut by 7 bases, the J end by 2 bases, with 14 bases between. This chain's CDR3 is CASKTRDGNYGYTF. In DNA, the CDR3 is TGTGCCAGCAAAACCCGGGACGGAAACTATGGCTACACCTTC.

The chain links TRBV3-1 (or the pseudogene TRBV3-2) to TRBJ1-2; D call uncertain. V was clipped by 0 bases and J by 5 bases, with 7 bases between them. CDR1 and CDR2 (germline): LGHDT, YNNKEL (reference sequence). The CDR3 runs to 13 residues. In DNA form, the CDR3 reads TGTGCCAGCAGCCAAGACAGCAGTTATGGCTACACCTTC. Translated: CASSQDSSYGYTF.

This clone appeared a single time. This rearrangement joins TRBV28 to TRBJ2-3; the D gene could be TRBD1 or TRBD2 (6 bases each). V lost 6 bases and J lost 3, with 25 bases in between. The CDR3 has 18 amino acids. CDR1 and CDR2 from the germline V gene are MDHEN and SYDVKM. DNA of the CDR3: TGTGCCAGCAGCCTAACACCCTCAACCGGGGGCTGGACAGATACGCAGTATTTT. Amino acids: CASSLTPSTGGWTDTQYF.

This clone was seen a handful of times. J is TRBJ1-1 and V is TRBV4-1, with D tentatively TRBD1 (5 bases). V lost 8 bases to trimming and J lost 4 bases, with 14 bases between them. Germline CDR1 and CDR2: MGHRA and YSYEKL. CDR3 length: 13 residues. CDR3 DNA: TGCGCCAGCGGGTGGGGGATGGGCACTGAAGCTTTCTTT. Translation gives CASGWGMGTEAFF.

Only a few counts were recorded for this clone. The chain is built from TRBV11-2 and TRBJ2-7; D remains unclear. V was cut by 1 base and J by 1 base, with 5 bases left in between. The CDR3 consists of 13 residues. The germline V gene has CDR1 SGHAT and CDR2 FQNNGV. The CDR3: CASSLASSYEQYV. In DNA, the CDR3 is TGTGCCAGCAGCTTAGCATCGTCCTACGAGCAGTACGTC.

The V call is TRBV29-1, the J call TRBJ1-2; 9 bases fit TRBD1. The V segment lost 6 bases and the J segment 4 bases; nucleotides outside the gene matches: 9. The CDR3 runs to 14 residues. Germline CDR1 reads SQVTM; CDR2 reads ANQGSEA. CDR3 region: CSVGHRGPGYGYTF. For the CDR3, the DNA is TGCAGCGTCGGGCACAGGGGGCCCGGCTATGGCTACACCTTC.

The V gene is TRBV9, the J gene TRBJ2-2, with TRBD1 identical over 9 bases. Trimming took 4 bases from V and 4 from J; bases not matched to a gene: 14. This CDR3 has 18 residues. Germline V gene lookup returns CDR1 SGDLS and CDR2 YYNGEE. CDR3 in amino acids: CASSTSVGTTGGTGELFF. CDR3 coding DNA: TGTGCCAGCAGCACCTCGGTGGGCACGACAGGGGGCACCGGGGAGCTGTTTTTT.

This chain connects TRBV7-2 to TRBJ2-1; D might be TRBD2 (6 bases). CDR1 is SGHTA, CDR2 FQGNSA, per germline. Between the trimmed V and J ends, which lost 7 bases and 4 bases, there was a span of 17 bases. CDR3 size: 15 residues. The CDR3 coding sequence is TGTGCCAGCACCTCCGGGACTCCCTCTTACAATGAGCAGTTCTTC. Its protein product is CASTSGTPSYNEQFF. The full variable domain, with the rest looked up from reference TRBV7-2 and TRBJ2-1, is GAGVSQSPSNKVTEKGKDVELRCDPISGHTALYWYRQSLGQGLEFLIYFQGNSAPDKSGLPSDRFSAERTGGSVSTLTIQRTQQEDSAVYLCASTSGTPSYNEQFFGPGTRLTVL.

The chain combines TRBV6-5 with TRBJ1-3; D uncertain. CDR3 size: 15 residues. V shed 5 bases and J shed 0 bases, with 11 bases lying between them. Germline V gives CDR1 MNHEY, CDR2 SVGAGI. The CDR3 nucleotides are TGTGCCAGCAGTAAACAGCCTAGCTCTGGAAACACCATATATTTT. Amino acids: CASSKQPSSGNTIYF.

This clone was seen more than once but under ten times. V and J are TRBV7-9 and TRBJ2-7, with 10 bases lining up with TRBD2. The CDR3 has 15 amino acids. The junction had 2 bases not matched to a gene; V was cut back by 1 base and J by 2 bases. From germline, CDR1 is SEHNR and CDR2 FQNEAQ (reference sequence). CDR3 loop: CASSLGTSGTYEQYV. The CDR3 DNA sequence: TGTGCCAGCAGCTTAGGGACTAGCGGTACCTACGAGCAGTACGTC.

This clone was picked up one time. Other DNA sequences within the sample encode an identical CDR3. V usage is TRBV18 and J usage is TRBJ2-2; the D is unclear. With 3 bases removed from V and 2 bases from J, the gap between germline ends came to 4 bases. CDR1 KGHSH and CDR2 LQKENI come from the germline V gene. This CDR3 is built from 13 residues. CDR3 in DNA: TGTGCCAGCTCACCCAGAAACACCGGGGAGCTGTTTTTT. Translation gives CASSPRNTGELFF.

This chain connects TRBV9 to TRBJ2-7; D tentatively reads TRBD1 or TRBD2 (6 bases each). Per germline, CDR1 SGDLS and CDR2 YYNGEE. V was cut by 0 bases and J by 3 bases, with 10 bases left in between. This CDR3 has 14 amino acids. The CDR3 sequence: CASSVDGGHYEQYF. The CDR3 nucleotides are TGTGCCAGCAGCGTAGACGGGGGCCACTACGAGCAGTACTTC. Based on the CDR3 plus reference TRBV9 and TRBJ2-7, the full variable domain is DSGVTQTPKHLITATGQRVTLRCSPRSGDLSVYWYQQSLDQGLQFLIQYYNGEERAKGNILERFSAQQFPDLHSELNLSSLELGDSALYFCASSVDGGHYEQYFGPGTRLTVT.

The chain carries TRBV6-5 and TRBJ2-1; TRBD2 might be the D (6 bases). The CDR3 runs to 14 residues. Germline V CDR1 and CDR2: MNHEY, SVGAGI. V lost 9 bases and J 4 bases, leaving 16 bases between the germline ends. In DNA, the CDR3 is TGTGCCAGTTCTCGGGCTAGCGTTTACAATGAGCAGTTCTTC. Translating it yields CASSRASVYNEQFF.